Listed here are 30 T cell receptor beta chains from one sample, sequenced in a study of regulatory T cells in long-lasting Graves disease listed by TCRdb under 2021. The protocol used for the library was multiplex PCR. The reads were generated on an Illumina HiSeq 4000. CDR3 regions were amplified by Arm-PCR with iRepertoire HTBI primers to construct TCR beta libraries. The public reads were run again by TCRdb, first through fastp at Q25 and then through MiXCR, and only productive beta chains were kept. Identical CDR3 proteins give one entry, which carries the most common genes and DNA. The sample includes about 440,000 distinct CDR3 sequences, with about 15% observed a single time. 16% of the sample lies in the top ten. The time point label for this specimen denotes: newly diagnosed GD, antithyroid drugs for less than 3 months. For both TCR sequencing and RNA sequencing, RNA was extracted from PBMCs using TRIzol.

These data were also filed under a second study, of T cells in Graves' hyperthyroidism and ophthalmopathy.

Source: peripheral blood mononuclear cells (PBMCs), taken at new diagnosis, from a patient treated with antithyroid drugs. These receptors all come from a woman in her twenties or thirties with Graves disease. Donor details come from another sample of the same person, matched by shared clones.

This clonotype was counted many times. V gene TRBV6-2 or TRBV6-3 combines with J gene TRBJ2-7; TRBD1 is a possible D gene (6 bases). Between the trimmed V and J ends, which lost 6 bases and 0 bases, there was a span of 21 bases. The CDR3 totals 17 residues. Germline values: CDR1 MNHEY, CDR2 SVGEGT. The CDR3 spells CASSVRQVGALSYEQYF. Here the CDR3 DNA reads TGTGCCAGCAGCGTTCGACAGGTAGGGGCCCTCTCCTACGAGCAGTACTTC.

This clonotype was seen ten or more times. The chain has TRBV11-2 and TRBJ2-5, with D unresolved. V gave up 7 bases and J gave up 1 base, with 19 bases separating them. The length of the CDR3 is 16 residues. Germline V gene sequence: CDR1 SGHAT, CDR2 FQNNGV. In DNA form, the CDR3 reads TGTGCCAGCACTTTGGGTCGTGCAGGTATCCAAGAGACCCAGTACTTC. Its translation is CASTLGRAGIQETQYF.

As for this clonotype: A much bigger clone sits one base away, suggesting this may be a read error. The CDR3 protein is CASSLRRVITEAFF. The DNA of the CDR3 is TGTGCCAGCTCCCTGCGCAGGGTGATCACTGAAGCTTTCTTT. V and J are TRBV18 and TRBJ1-1; perhaps TRBD1 as D (5 bases). Germline CDR1 reads KGHSH; CDR2 reads LQKENI. V shed 6 bases and J shed 4 bases, with 15 bases lying between them. The CDR3 has 14 residues.

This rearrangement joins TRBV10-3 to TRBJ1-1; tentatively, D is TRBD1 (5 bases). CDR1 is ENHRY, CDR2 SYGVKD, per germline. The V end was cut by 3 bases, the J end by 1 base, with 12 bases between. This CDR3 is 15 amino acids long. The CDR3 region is CAISDKGQTNTEAFF. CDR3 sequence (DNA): TGTGCCATCAGTGATAAGGGGCAGACGAACACTGAAGCTTTCTTT.

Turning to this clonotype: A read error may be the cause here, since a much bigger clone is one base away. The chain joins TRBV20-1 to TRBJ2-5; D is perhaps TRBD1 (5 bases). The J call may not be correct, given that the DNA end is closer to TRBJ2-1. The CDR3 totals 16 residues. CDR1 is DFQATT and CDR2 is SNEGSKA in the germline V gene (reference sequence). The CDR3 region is CSAGASRVELSYEQFF. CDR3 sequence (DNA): TGCAGTGCTGGGGCCTCCAGGGTGGAATTGTCCTACGAGCAGTTCTTC.

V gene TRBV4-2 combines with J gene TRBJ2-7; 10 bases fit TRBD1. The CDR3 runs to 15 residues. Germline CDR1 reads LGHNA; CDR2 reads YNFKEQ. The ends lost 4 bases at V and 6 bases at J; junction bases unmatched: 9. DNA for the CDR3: TGTGCCAGCAGCCGCGCGGGACAGGGGATCTCCGAGCAGTACTTC. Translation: CASSRAGQGISEQYF.

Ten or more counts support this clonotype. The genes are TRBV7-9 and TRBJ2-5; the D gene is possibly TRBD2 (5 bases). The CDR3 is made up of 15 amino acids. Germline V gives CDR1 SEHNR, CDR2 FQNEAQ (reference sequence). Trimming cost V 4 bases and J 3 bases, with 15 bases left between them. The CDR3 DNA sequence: TGTGCCAGCAGCTCAGCGGCCATCCCGAAAGAGACCCAGTACTTC. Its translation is CASSSAAIPKETQYF.

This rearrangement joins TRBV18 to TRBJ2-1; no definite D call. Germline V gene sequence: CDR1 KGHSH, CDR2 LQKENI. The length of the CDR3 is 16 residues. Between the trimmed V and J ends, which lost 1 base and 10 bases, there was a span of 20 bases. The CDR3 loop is CASSPQSMIDRREQFF. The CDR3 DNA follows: TGTGCCAGCTCACCACAGAGTATGATTGATCGGCGGGAGCAGTTCTTC.

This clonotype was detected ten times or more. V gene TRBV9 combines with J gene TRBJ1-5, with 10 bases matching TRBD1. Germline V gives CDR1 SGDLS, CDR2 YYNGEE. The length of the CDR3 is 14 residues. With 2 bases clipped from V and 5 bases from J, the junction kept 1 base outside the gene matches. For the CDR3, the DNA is TGTGCCAGCAGCGTTGGGACAGGGGATCAGCCCCAGCATTTT. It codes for CASSVGTGDQPQHF.

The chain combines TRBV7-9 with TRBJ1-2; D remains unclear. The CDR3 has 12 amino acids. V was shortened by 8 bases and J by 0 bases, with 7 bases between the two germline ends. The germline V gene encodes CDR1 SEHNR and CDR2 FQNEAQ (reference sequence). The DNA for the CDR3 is TGTGCCAGCGAGACTTCTAACTATGGCTACACCTTC. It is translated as CASETSNYGYTF.

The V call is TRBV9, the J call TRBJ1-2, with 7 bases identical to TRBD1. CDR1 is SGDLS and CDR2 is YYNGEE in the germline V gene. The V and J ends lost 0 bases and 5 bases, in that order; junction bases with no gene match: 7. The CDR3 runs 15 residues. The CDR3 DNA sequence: TGTGCCAGCAGCGTAGGAACAGGGGTGAGATATGGCTACACCTTC. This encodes CASSVGTGVRYGYTF.

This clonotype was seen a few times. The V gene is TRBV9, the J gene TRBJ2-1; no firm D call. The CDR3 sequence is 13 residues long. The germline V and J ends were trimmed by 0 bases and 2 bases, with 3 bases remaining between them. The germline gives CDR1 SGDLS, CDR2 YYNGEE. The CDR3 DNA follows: TGTGCCAGCAGCGTAGGAGCCTACAATGAGCAGTTCTTC. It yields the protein CASSVGAYNEQFF.

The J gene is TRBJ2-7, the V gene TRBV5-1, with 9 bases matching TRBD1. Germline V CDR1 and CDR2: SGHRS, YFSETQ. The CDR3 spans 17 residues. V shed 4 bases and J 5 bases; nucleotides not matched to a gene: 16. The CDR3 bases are TGCGCCAGCAGCAGAGAAGCAACCGGGACAGGGCACCACGAGCAGTACTTC. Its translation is CASSREATGTGHHEQYF.

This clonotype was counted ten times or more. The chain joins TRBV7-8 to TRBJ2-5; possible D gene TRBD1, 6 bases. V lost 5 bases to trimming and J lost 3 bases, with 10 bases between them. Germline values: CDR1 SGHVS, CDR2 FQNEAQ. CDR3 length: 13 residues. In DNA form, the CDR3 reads TGTGCCAGCAGCAGAGACAGGAAAGAGACCCAGTACTTC. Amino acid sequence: CASSRDRKETQYF.

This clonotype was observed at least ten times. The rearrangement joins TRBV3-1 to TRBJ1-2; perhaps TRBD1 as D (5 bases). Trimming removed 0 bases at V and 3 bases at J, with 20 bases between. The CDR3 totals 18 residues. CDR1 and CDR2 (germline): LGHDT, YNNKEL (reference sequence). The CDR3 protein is CASSQEFPAGGAYYGYTF. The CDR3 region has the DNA TGTGCCAGCAGCCAAGAGTTCCCAGCAGGTGGGGCGTACTATGGCTACACCTTC.

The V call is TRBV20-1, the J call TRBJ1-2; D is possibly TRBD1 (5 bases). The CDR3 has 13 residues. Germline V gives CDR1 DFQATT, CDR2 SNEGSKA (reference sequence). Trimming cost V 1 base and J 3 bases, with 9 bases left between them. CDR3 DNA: TGCAGTGCTAGAGTCGGGGCCCACTATGGCTACACCTTC. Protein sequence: CSARVGAHYGYTF.

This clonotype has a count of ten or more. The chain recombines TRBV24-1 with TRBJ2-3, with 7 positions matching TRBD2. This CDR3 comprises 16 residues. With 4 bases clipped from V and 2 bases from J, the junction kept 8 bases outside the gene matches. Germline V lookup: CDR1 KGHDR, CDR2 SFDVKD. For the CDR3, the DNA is TGTGCCACCAGTGACCCCACCGGGAGGCCCACAGATACGCAGTATTTT. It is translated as CATSDPTGRPTDTQYF.

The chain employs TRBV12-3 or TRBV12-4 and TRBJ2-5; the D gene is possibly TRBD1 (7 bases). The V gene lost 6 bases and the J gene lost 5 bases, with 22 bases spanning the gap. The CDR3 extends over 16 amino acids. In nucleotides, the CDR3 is TGTGCCAGCAGCAAAAGACAGGGTGGGGGGTCGGAGACCCAGTACTTC. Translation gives CASSKRQGGGSETQYF.

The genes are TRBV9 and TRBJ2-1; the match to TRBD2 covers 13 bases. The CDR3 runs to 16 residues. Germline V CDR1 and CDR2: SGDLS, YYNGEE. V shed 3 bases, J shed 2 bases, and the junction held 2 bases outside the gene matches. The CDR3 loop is CASSGTSGGAYNEQFF. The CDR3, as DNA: TGTGCCAGCAGCGGTACTAGCGGGGGGGCCTACAATGAGCAGTTCTTC.

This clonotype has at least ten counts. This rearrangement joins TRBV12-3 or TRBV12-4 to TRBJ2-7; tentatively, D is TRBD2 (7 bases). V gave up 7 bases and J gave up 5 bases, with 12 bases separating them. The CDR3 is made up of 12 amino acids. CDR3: CASTEGGNEQYF. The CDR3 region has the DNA TGTGCCAGCACCGAGGGGGGGAACGAGCAGTACTTC.

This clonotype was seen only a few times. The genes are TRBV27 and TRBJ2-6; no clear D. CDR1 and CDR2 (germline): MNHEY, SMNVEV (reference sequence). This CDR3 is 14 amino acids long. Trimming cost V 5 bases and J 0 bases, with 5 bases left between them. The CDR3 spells CASSRNSGANVLTF. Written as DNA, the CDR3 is TGTGCCAGCAGTCGGAACTCTGGGGCCAACGTCCTGACTTTC.

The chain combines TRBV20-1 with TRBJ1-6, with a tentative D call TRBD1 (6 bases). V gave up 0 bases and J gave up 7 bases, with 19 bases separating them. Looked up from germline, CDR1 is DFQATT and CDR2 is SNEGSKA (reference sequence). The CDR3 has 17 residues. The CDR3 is CSARDVPGTGWNSPLHF. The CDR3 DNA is TGCAGTGCTAGAGATGTGCCGGGAACAGGGTGGAATTCACCCCTCCACTTT.

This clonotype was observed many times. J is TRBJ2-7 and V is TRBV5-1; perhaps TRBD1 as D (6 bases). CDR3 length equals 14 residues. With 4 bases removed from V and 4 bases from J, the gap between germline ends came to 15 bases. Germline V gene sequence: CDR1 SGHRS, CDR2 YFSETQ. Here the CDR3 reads CASSPGTLGYEQYF. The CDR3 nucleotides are TGCGCCAGCAGCCCCGGGACACTAGGTTACGAGCAGTACTTC.

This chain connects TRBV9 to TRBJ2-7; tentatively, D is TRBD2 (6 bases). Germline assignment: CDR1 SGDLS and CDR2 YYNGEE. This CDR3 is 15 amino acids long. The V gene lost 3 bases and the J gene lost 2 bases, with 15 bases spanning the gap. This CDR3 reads CASSEGGVGTYEQYF. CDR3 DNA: TGTGCCAGCAGCGAGGGAGGTGTAGGGACCTACGAGCAGTACTTC.

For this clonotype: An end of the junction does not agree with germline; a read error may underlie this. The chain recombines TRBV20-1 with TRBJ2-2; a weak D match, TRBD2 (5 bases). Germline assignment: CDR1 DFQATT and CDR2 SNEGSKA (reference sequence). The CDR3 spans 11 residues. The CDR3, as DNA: TGCAGCGCTAGCTTCACCGGGGAGCTGTTTTTT. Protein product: CSASFTGELFF.

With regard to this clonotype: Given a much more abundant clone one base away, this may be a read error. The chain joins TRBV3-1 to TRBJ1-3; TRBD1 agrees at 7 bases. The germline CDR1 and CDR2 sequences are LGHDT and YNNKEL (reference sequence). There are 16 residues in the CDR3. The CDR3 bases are TGTACCAGCAGCCCGCGGACAGGAGGCTCTGGAAACACCATATATTTT. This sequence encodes CTSSPRTGGSGNTIYF.

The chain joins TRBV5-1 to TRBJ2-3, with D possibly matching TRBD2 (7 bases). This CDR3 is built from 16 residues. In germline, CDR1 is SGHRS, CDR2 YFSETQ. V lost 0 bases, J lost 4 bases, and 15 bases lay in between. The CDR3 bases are TGCGCCAGCAGCTTGGGATTGGGGGGGCAGGCAGATACGCAGTATTTT. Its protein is CASSLGLGGQADTQYF.

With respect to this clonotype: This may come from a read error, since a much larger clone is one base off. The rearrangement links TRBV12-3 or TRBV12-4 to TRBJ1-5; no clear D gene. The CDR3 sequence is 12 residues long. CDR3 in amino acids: CVSSPTLRAQHF. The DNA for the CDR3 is TGTGTCAGCAGCCCGACCCTTCGAGCCCAGCATTTT.

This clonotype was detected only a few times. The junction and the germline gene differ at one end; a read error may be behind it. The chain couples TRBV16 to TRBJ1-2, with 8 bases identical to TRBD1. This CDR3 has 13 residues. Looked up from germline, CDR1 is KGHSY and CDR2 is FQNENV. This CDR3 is CASSQTGGYGYTF. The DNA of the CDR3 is TGCGCCAGCAGCCAAACAGGGGGCTATGGCTACACCTTC.

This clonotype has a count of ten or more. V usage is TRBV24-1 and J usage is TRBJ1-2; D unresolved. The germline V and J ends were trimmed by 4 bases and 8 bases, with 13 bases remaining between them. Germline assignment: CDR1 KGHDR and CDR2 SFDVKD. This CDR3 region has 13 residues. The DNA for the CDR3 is TGTGCCACCAGTGAGCCCGGCTTGTCCGGCTACACCTTC. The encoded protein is CATSEPGLSGYTF.